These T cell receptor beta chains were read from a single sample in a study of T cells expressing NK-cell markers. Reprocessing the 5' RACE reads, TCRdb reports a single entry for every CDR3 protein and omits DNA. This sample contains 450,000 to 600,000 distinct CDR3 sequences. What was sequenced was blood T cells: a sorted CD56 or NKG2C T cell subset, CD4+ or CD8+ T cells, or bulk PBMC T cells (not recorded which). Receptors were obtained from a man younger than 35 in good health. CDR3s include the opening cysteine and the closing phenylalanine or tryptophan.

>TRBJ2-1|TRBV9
CASSVQHNNEQFF
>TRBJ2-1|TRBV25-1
CASSAISGRAGNEQFF
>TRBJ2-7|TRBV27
CASSEGASAAYEQYF
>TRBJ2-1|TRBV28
CASSFQREGTEQFF
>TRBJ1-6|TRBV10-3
CAISDRGGASPLHF
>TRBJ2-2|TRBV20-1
CSASYVYTGELFF
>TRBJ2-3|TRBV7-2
CASSLGRRATQYF
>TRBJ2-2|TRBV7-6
CASSRNGGTNTGELFF
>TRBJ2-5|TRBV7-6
CASSLLGTPKIQETQYF
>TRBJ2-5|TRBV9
CASSVAMTGGNQETQYF
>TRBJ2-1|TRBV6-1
CASRPLGEAGGPGNEQFF
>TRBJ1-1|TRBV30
CAWSVQRAMNTEAFF
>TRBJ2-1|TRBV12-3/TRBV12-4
CASSFRTPPHPYNEQFF
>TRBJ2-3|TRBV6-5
CASSRLAGAQDTQYF
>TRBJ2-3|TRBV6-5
CASSSPTGVGDTQYF
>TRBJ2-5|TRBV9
CASSVGFSAGGGRAPQETQYF
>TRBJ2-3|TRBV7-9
CASSQRQSTDTQYF
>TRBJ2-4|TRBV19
CASRISRLAGALEVKNIQYF
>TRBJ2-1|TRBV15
CATSRLANEQFF
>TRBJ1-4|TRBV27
CASSPTGGHRSDEKLFF
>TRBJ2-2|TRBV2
CASYPLPGTGELFF
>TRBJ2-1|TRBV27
CASRPPPGVEQFF
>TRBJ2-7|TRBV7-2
CASSFRGGLAGEEQYF
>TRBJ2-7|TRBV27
CASRGRASGVNEQYF
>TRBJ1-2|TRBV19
CASTSSQTNYGYTF
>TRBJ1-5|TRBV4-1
CASSQAASNQPQHF
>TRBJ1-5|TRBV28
CASSPASEPQHF